The 31 T cell receptor beta chains below come from one sample, sequenced in a study of long-term antiretroviral therapy in people with HIV. Samples were assayed with immunoSEQ v3.0 at survey level. Here immunoSEQ multiplex PCR was the method, and the copy in TCRdb shows in-frame clones only, minus some. The sample carries about 30,000 clones, less than 85% recorded once. Sequencing used unsorted PBMCs, obtained 0.3 years after starting antiretroviral therapy. Receptor source: a man aged 35-49 years with HIV.

The chain combines TRBV10-3 with TRBJ1-4; TRBD1 is a possible D gene (5 bases). This CDR3 region has 16 residues. Germline V gene sequence: CDR1 ENHRY, CDR2 SYGVKD. V was shortened by 3 bases and J by 6 bases, with 17 bases between the two germline ends. The DNA for the CDR3 is TGTGCCATCAGTGACGGTAGAAGGGGTTCTTATGAAAAACTGTTTTTT. Translated: CAISDGRRGSYEKLFF.

This clone was seen only a few times. This chain uses TRBV7-2 with TRBJ1-3; tentatively, D is TRBD1 (6 bases). Trimming shortened V by 6 bases and J by 0 bases, and 15 bases separated the two germline ends. CDR3 length: 16 amino acids. The germline V gene has CDR1 SGHTA and CDR2 FQGNSA. CDR3 in amino acids: CASSYTRGLSGNTIYF. DNA of the CDR3: TGTGCCAGCAGTTATACCAGGGGCCTCTCTGGAAACACCATATATTTT.

This clone has just a few counts. The chain is built from TRBV5-1 and TRBJ2-1; a possible D gene is TRBD2 (5 bases). The V end lost 4 bases, the J end lost 6 bases, and 14 bases lay between the germline ends. This CDR3 spans 14 amino acids. Germline loops: CDR1 SGHRS, CDR2 YFSETQ. The CDR3 loop reads CASSLQLGGNEQFF. The CDR3 coding sequence is TGCGCCAGCAGCCTCCAACTAGGCGGCAATGAGCAGTTCTTC.

The chain joins TRBV18 to TRBJ1-1, with TRBD1 identical over 7 bases. Germline CDR1 KGHSH, CDR2 LQKENI. Trimming removed 5 bases from V and 4 bases from J; junction bases left unmatched: 4. This CDR3 contains 13 residues. The CDR3 DNA reads as TGTGCCAGCTCAACGAGACAGGGCACTGAAGCTTTCTTT. Protein: CASSTRQGTEAFF.

The V and J genes are TRBV28 and TRBJ2-6; 7 bases agree with TRBD1. From germline, CDR1 is MDHEN and CDR2 SYDVKM. V shed 5 bases, J shed 4 bases, and the junction held 5 bases outside the gene matches. The CDR3 runs 15 residues. The CDR3, as DNA: TGTGCCAGCAGTGTACAGGGGTGGGGGGCCAACGTCCTGACTTTC. Amino acid sequence: CASSVQGWGANVLTF.

This clone appeared a single time. The J gene is TRBJ1-1, the V gene TRBV10-1; D is ambiguous. This CDR3 region has 14 residues. The germline V and J ends were trimmed by 2 bases and 0 bases, with 7 bases remaining between them. CDR1 WNHNN and CDR2 SYGVQD come from the germline V gene (reference sequence). Written as DNA, the CDR3 is TGCGCCAGCAGTGAGACAGTTTTGAACACTGAAGCTTTCTTT. Protein product: CASSETVLNTEAFF.

This chain joins TRBV7-9 and TRBJ2-5; D may be TRBD1 (6 bases). Per the germline V gene, CDR1 is SEHNR and CDR2 is FQNEAQ (reference sequence). The CDR3 loop spans 15 amino acids. Trimming cost V 5 bases and J 2 bases, with 15 bases left between them. The CDR3 loop reads CASSTGTIKQETQYF. The CDR3 DNA reads as TGTGCCAGCAGCACCGGGACAATCAAACAAGAGACCCAGTACTTC. Complete variable domain (other parts from reference TRBV7-9 and TRBJ2-5): DTGVSQNPRHKITKRGQNVTFRCDPISEHNRLYWYRQTLGQGPEFLTYFQNEAQLEKSRLLSDRFSAERPKGSFSTLEIQRTEQGDSAMYLCASSTGTIKQETQYFGPGTRLLVL.

The chain carries TRBV27 and TRBJ2-7; D call uncertain. The germline CDR1 and CDR2 sequences are MNHEY and SMNVEV (reference sequence). The CDR3 is 12 residues long. Trimming removed 4 bases from V and 5 bases from J, with 9 bases in between. CDR3 in amino acids: CASSSSFHEQYF. Here the CDR3 DNA reads TGTGCCAGCAGTTCAAGCTTTCACGAGCAGTACTTC.

The chain links TRBV10-2 to TRBJ1-2; D perhaps matches TRBD1 (5 bases). Germline CDR1 reads WSHSY; CDR2 reads SAAADI. Trimming took 6 bases from V and 2 from J, leaving 13 bases between them. The CDR3 has 14 amino acids. The DNA of the CDR3 is TGCGCCAGCAGGCCGGGACGGGGGAACTATGGCTACACCTTC. Its translation is CASRPGRGNYGYTF.

The chain couples TRBV9 to TRBJ2-3; D is undetermined. Germline V gene data show CDR1 as SGDLS and CDR2 as YYNGEE. This CDR3 has 15 amino acids. V dropped 0 bases and J dropped 0 bases, with 8 bases sitting between them. The CDR3: CASSVGATSTDTQYF. The CDR3 nucleotides read TGTGCCAGCAGCGTAGGGGCTACGAGCACAGATACGCAGTATTTT.

V and J are TRBV10-3 and TRBJ2-5, with a weak D call TRBD2 (5 bases). The germline V and J ends were trimmed by 3 bases and 5 bases, with 10 bases remaining between them. CDR3 size: 13 residues. CDR1 and CDR2 (germline): ENHRY, SYGVKD. The CDR3 nucleotides read TGTGCCATCAGTGACAAGCCGGGGGAGACCCAGTACTTC. Encoded protein: CAISDKPGETQYF.

The chain joins TRBV11-2 to TRBJ2-7, with 11 positions matching TRBD1. CDR3 length: 19 residues. Per germline, CDR1 SGHAT and CDR2 FQNNGV. V lost 4 bases, J lost 2 bases, and 16 bases stayed unmatched. CDR3 sequence reads: CASSSWDRGNGERAYEQYF. DNA for the CDR3: TGTGCCAGCAGCTCTTGGGACAGGGGGAATGGTGAGCGGGCCTACGAGCAGTACTTC.

The chain is built from TRBV5-4 and TRBJ2-1; TRBD2 is a possible D gene (6 bases). The length of the CDR3 is 14 residues. Germline values: CDR1 SGHNT, CDR2 YYREEE (reference sequence). Deletions cut 0 bases from V and 4 bases from J, with 8 bases between. This CDR3 reads CASSLEGGYNEQFF. In nucleotides, the CDR3 is TGTGCCAGCAGCTTGGAGGGAGGATACAATGAGCAGTTCTTC.

V is TRBV5-1 and J is TRBJ2-1; TRBD2 agrees at 11 bases. Losses at the gene ends were 0 bases for V and 9 bases for J; bases not matched to a gene: 5. Germline CDR1 SGHRS, CDR2 YFSETQ. The CDR3 runs to 15 residues. The CDR3 nucleotides are TGCGCCAGCAGCTTGGCTGGGCTAGCGGGAGGTGAGCAGTTCTTC. Translation: CASSLAGLAGGEQFF. Filled out from reference TRBV5-1 and TRBJ2-1, the complete variable domain reads KAGVTQTPRYLIKTRGQQVTLSCSPISGHRSVSWYQQTPGQGLQFLFEYFSETQRNKGNFPGRFSGRQFSNSRSEMNVSTLELGDSALYLCASSLAGLAGGEQFFGPGTRLTVL.

This chain links TRBV7-2 with TRBJ2-2; D may be TRBD1 or TRBD2 (5 bases each). Germline V lookup: CDR1 SGHTA, CDR2 FQGNSA. V was cut by 5 bases and J by 6 bases, with 16 bases left in between. This CDR3 has 15 residues. The CDR3 region is CASSKDRVGAGELFF. CDR3 nucleotide sequence: TGTGCCAGCAGCAAGGATAGGGTGGGGGCCGGGGAGCTGTTTTTT.

V is TRBV4-2 and J is TRBJ2-7; D is perhaps TRBD2 (6 bases). The V end was cut by 5 bases, the J end by 4 bases, with 18 bases between. The CDR3 loop spans 15 amino acids. Germline loops: CDR1 LGHNA, CDR2 YNFKEQ. CDR3 sequence (DNA): TGTGCCAGCAGCGCCTCTTTCGGGGGTCAATACGAGCAGTACTTC. This translates into CASSASFGGQYEQYF.

The chain has TRBV5-1 and TRBJ2-1; 9 bases align to TRBD2. The CDR3 consists of 16 residues. From germline, CDR1 is SGHRS and CDR2 YFSETQ. Unmatched junction bases numbered 10, after V lost 5 bases and J lost 4 bases. The CDR3 loop reads CASSSLAGTQYNEQFF. The CDR3, as DNA: TGCGCCAGCAGTTCTCTAGCGGGGACGCAATACAATGAGCAGTTCTTC. Together with reference TRBV5-1 and TRBJ2-1, the CDR3 gives the full variable domain: KAGVTQTPRYLIKTRGQQVTLSCSPISGHRSVSWYQQTPGQGLQFLFEYFSETQRNKGNFPGRFSGRQFSNSRSEMNVSTLELGDSALYLCASSSLAGTQYNEQFFGPGTRLTVL.

The chain links TRBV7-9 to TRBJ2-3; TRBD2 matches at 13 bases. CDR3 length: 16 residues. Unmatched junction bases numbered 2, after V lost 3 bases and J lost 2 bases. In germline, CDR1 is SEHNR, CDR2 FQNEAQ (reference sequence). The CDR3 here is CASSLGLAGITDTQYF. The CDR3 DNA reads TGTGCCAGCAGCTTGGGACTAGCGGGAATCACAGATACGCAGTATTTT. The full variable domain, rest sourced from reference TRBV7-9 and TRBJ2-3, is DTGVSQNPRHKITKRGQNVTFRCDPISEHNRLYWYRQTLGQGPEFLTYFQNEAQLEKSRLLSDRFSAERPKGSFSTLEIQRTEQGDSAMYLCASSLGLAGITDTQYFGPGTRLTVL.

This sequence joins TRBV7-8 and TRBJ2-2, with TRBD2 matching 8 bases. Looked up from germline, CDR1 is SGHVS and CDR2 is FQNEAQ. The V gene end was trimmed by 5 bases and the J gene end by 4 bases; junction bases not matched to a gene: 9. The CDR3 totals 16 residues. CDR3 in amino acids: CASSDYSGTLTGELFF. As DNA, the CDR3 is TGTGCCAGCAGCGACTATAGCGGGACCCTCACCGGGGAGCTGTTTTTT.

The gene calls are TRBV10-3 and TRBJ2-3, with a weak D call TRBD1 (6 bases). This CDR3 region has 14 residues. Germline V gene lookup returns CDR1 ENHRY and CDR2 SYGVKD. V gave up 7 bases and J gave up 1 base, with 12 bases separating them. The CDR3 DNA follows: TGTGCCATCACCCGGACAGACCGCACAGATACGCAGTATTTT. This codes for CAITRTDRTDTQYF.

The rearrangement uses TRBV9 and TRBJ2-6, with TRBD1 matching over 8 bases. V gave up 3 bases and J gave up 0 bases; unmatched junction bases: 8. The CDR3 extends over 18 amino acids. Germline lookup yields CDR1 SGDLS and CDR2 YYNGEE. CDR3 sequence reads: CASSGLTGALSGANVLTF. CDR3 nucleotides: TGTGCCAGCAGCGGCTTGACAGGGGCCCTCTCTGGGGCCAACGTCCTGACTTTC.

The chain employs TRBV6-5 and TRBJ1-2; no clear D gene. Trimming cost V 0 bases and J 1 base, with 6 bases left between them. From germline, CDR1 is MNHEY and CDR2 SVGAGI. This CDR3 region has 14 residues. The CDR3 here is CASSYSGSNYGYTF. CDR3 DNA sequence: TGTGCCAGCAGTTACTCCGGCAGTAACTATGGCTACACCTTC.

In this sample, this clone turned up once. V usage is TRBV5-4 and J usage is TRBJ1-3, with D tentatively TRBD1 (5 bases). The CDR3 runs 14 residues. The V end lost 0 bases, the J end lost 8 bases, and 12 bases lay between the germline ends. CDR1 is SGHNT, CDR2 YYREEE, per germline (reference sequence). Here the CDR3 DNA reads TGTGCCAGCAGCTTGGCTGGGACCGTCCACACCATATATTTT. Translation: CASSLAGTVHTIYF.

This chain uses TRBV28 with TRBJ2-1; 13 positions agree with TRBD2. This CDR3 is 16 amino acids long. J was trimmed by 1 base and V by 10 bases; bases with no gene match: 7. Germline values: CDR1 MDHEN, CDR2 SYDVKM. The CDR3 protein is CAIRGLAGTSYNEQFF. The CDR3 DNA follows: TGTGCCATTAGGGGACTAGCGGGAACGTCCTACAATGAGCAGTTCTTC.

A note on this clone: One end of the junction varies from germline; a read error may be responsible. This chain links TRBV5-5 with TRBJ2-5; 12 nucleotides agree with TRBD2. The CDR3 contains 13 residues. Germline assignment: CDR1 SGHKS and CDR2 YYEKEE (reference sequence). CDR3 nucleotides: TGTGCCAGCAGCTCGACTAGCGGGGGAGCGCTGGACTTC. Its protein is CASSSTSGGALDF. Using reference TRBV5-5 and TRBJ2-5 for the parts outside the CDR3, the full variable domain is DAGVTQSPTHLIKTRGQQVTLRCSPISGHKSVSWYQQVLGQGPQFIFQYYEKEERGRGNFPDRFSARQFPNYSSELNVNALLLGDSALYLCASSSTSGGALDFGPGTRLLVL.

The chain combines TRBV5-4 with TRBJ2-3, with D perhaps TRBD2 (7 bases). CDR3 length: 16 amino acids. Per germline, CDR1 SGHNT and CDR2 YYREEE (reference sequence). Trimming left V 4 bases short and J 5 bases short, with 20 bases between. As DNA, the CDR3 is TGTGCCAGCAGCAGAACAGGGAGGGGCACAGTAGATACGCAGTATTTT. Translating it yields CASSRTGRGTVDTQYF.

The CDR3 DNA follows: TGTGCCAGCAGCTTAGGAAGGACAGGCTCTGGGGCCAACGTCCTGACTTTC. Amino acid sequence: CASSLGRTGSGANVLTF. V usage is TRBV11-3 and J usage is TRBJ2-6; TRBD1 aligns across 7 bases. After removal of 1 base from V and 0 bases from J, the junction contained 3 bases not matched to a gene. This CDR3 has 17 amino acids. Per germline, CDR1 SGHNT and CDR2 YENEEA.

The chain couples TRBV27 to TRBJ1-2; D is uncertain. The germline gives CDR1 MNHEY, CDR2 SMNVEV (reference sequence). CDR3 length equals 13 residues. The germline V and J ends were trimmed by 6 bases and 2 bases, with 10 bases remaining between them. DNA of the CDR3: TGTGCCAGCAGGGAACAGCCGAACTATGGCTACACCTTC. This sequence encodes CASREQPNYGYTF.

This clone appeared once. The chain recombines TRBV15 with TRBJ2-2; unclear D gene. This CDR3 contains 13 residues. The ends were cut back, 1 base at V and 8 bases at J, with 8 bases in the middle. Germline lookup yields CDR1 LNHNV and CDR2 YYDKDF (reference sequence). The CDR3 here is CATSRGVGGELFF. DNA of the CDR3: TGTGCCACCAGCAGAGGAGTAGGTGGGGAGCTGTTTTTT. The variable domain in full, completed from reference TRBV15 and TRBJ2-2, reads DAMVIQNPRYQVTQFGKPVTLSCSQTLNHNVMYWYQQKSSQAPKLLFHYYDKDFNNEADTPDNFQSRRPNTSFCFLDIRSPGLGDTAMYLCATSRGVGGELFFGEGSRLTVL.

This sequence joins TRBV10-3 and TRBJ1-5; D is ambiguous. Germline loops: CDR1 ENHRY, CDR2 SYGVKD. V lost 6 bases and J 5 bases, leaving 11 bases between the germline ends. The CDR3 has 13 amino acids. CDR3 nucleotides: TGTGCCATCAGGATAGACAAAGATCAGCCCCAGCATTTT. Amino acids: CAIRIDKDQPQHF.

This clone was found once. In nucleotides, the CDR3 is TGCGCCAGCAGCTTGGCCTTGGACAAAGCCTACGAGCAGTACTTC. Protein sequence: CASSLALDKAYEQYF. The chain recombines TRBV5-1 with TRBJ2-7; D perhaps matches TRBD1 (5 bases). CDR1 is SGHRS and CDR2 is YFSETQ in the germline V gene. Deletions cut 0 bases from V and 2 bases from J, with 12 bases between. CDR3 length equals 15 residues.